The 29 T cell receptor beta chains below were found in one sample sequenced in a study of response to subunit inactivated influenza vaccine. From the RT-PCR reads, TCRdb called clonotypes with MiXCR, one entry per CDR3 protein. The sample lists 500,000 to 750,000 distinct CDR3 sequences, 11% to 15% occurring once. The starting material was PBMCs from blood, obtained roughly 13 days after vaccination. The source of these receptors is a man aged 45-65 years who received an inactivated influenza vaccine.

The table lists this clonotype with a few counts. V and J are TRBV20-1 and TRBJ2-4; 16 nucleotides line up with TRBD2. The CDR3 has 18 residues. Germline CDR1 and CDR2: DFQATT and SNEGSKA (reference sequence). The trim removed 4 bases at V and 8 bases at J, leaving 14 bases unmatched. The CDR3 DNA reads as TGCAGTGCTATCGCGGGACTAGCGGGAGGGTCACAATGGGACATTCAGTACTTC. Translating gives CSAIAGLAGGSQWDIQYF.

This clonotype has a handful of counts. The chain uses TRBV11-1 and TRBJ2-7, with 13 bases matching TRBD2. Germline V gene lookup returns CDR1 SGHAT and CDR2 FQDESV (reference sequence). The V gene end was trimmed by 5 bases and the J gene end by 1 base; junction bases not matched to a gene: 5. This CDR3 has 16 amino acids. In DNA, the CDR3 is TGTGCCAGCAGCGGGGGGACTAGCGGGACTTCCTACGAGCAGTACTTC. It translates to CASSGGTSGTSYEQYF. The full variable domain, rest sourced from reference TRBV11-1 and TRBJ2-7, is EAEVAQSPRYKITEKSQAVAFWCDPISGHATLYWYRQILGQGPELLVQFQDESVVDDSQLPKDRFSAERLKGVDSTLKIQPAELGDSAMYLCASSGGTSGTSYEQYFGPGTRLTVT.

This clonotype showed up just a few times. This chain joins TRBV5-1 and TRBJ2-5; the match to TRBD1 covers 10 bases. CDR3 length: 14 amino acids. CDR1 is SGHRS, CDR2 YFSETQ, per germline. With V trimmed by 3 bases and J by 5 bases, 4 bases remained unmatched. CDR3: CASSWGTGAETQYF. The CDR3 coding sequence is TGCGCCAGCAGCTGGGGGACAGGGGCTGAGACCCAGTACTTC.

In this sample, this clonotype turned up a few times. V usage is TRBV2 and J usage is TRBJ1-4, with D possibly being TRBD1 (6 bases). Germline values: CDR1 SNHLY, CDR2 FYNNEI. Trimming shortened V by 3 bases and J by 8 bases, and 10 bases separated the two germline ends. The CDR3 spans 13 residues. CDR3 protein: CASSEGRGEKLFF. CDR3 sequence (DNA): TGTGCCAGCAGTGAGGGCAGGGGAGAAAAACTGTTTTTT.

In this sample, this clonotype turned up a few times. The chain links TRBV5-1 to TRBJ2-3; a possible D gene is TRBD1 (6 bases). Per germline, CDR1 SGHRS and CDR2 YFSETQ. The CDR3 is made up of 15 amino acids. With 4 bases removed from V and 2 bases from J, the gap between germline ends came to 14 bases. CDR3 sequence: CASSIPGQLTDTQYF. DNA for the CDR3: TGCGCCAGCAGCATACCGGGACAACTCACAGATACGCAGTATTTT.

This clonotype is classed as medium-sized. The CDR3 sequence: CASSEDDGGASEQYF. The CDR3 coding sequence is TGTGCCAGCAGTGAAGACGATGGGGGAGCGTCCGAGCAGTACTTC. This sequence joins TRBV6-1 and TRBJ2-7; D might be TRBD1 or TRBD2, each matching 5 bases. The CDR3 runs to 15 residues. CDR1 and CDR2 (germline): MNHNS, SASEGT. Trimming removed 1 base at V and 6 bases at J, with 16 bases between.

J is TRBJ2-7 and V is TRBV4-1; the match to TRBD1 covers 8 bases. Per the germline V gene, CDR1 is MGHRA and CDR2 is YSYEKL. This CDR3 comprises 13 residues. The junction had 9 bases not matched to a gene; V was cut back by 1 base and J by 13 bases. The CDR3 region is CASSQATGTGRYF. The CDR3, as DNA: TGCGCCAGCAGCCAAGCAACCGGGACAGGCAGATACTTC.

This sequence joins TRBV12-3 or TRBV12-4 and TRBJ1-1; 7 nucleotides align to TRBD1. The CDR3 totals 14 residues. V shed 4 bases and J 1 base; nucleotides not matched to a gene: 3. CDR3 nucleotide sequence: TGTGCCAGCAGTTCCCGACAGGGGAACACTGAAGCTTTCTTT. Translated, it gives CASSSRQGNTEAFF.

There are a few counts of this clonotype. The J gene is TRBJ2-3, the V gene TRBV7-9; D is possibly TRBD2 (5 bases). Trimming pared 7 bases from V and 0 bases from J, leaving 14 bases between. The germline gives CDR1 SEHNR, CDR2 FQNEAQ (reference sequence). The CDR3 has 15 residues. The chain's CDR3 is CASTPVAGSTDTQYF. CDR3 DNA sequence: TGTGCCAGCACCCCGGTTGCGGGTAGCACAGATACGCAGTATTTT.

The chain recombines TRBV6-1 with TRBJ2-3; 11 bases align to TRBD2. This CDR3 has 15 residues. Germline-derived CDR1 and CDR2 are MNHNS and SASEGT. V lost 4 bases and J lost 4; bases outside the gene matches: 4. This CDR3 reads CASSATSGGPDTQYF. CDR3 DNA: TGTGCCAGCAGTGCCACTAGCGGGGGCCCAGATACGCAGTATTTT.

This clonotype occurred a few times. The gene calls are TRBV5-1 and TRBJ2-1; D may be TRBD1 (6 bases). V was clipped by 0 bases and J by 10 bases, with 23 bases between them. The length of the CDR3 is 17 residues. Germline V gives CDR1 SGHRS, CDR2 YFSETQ. DNA for the CDR3: TGCGCCAGCAGCTTGGGGTTAGGGCAGGGGTCCCTATCGGAGCAGTTCTTC. Amino acid sequence: CASSLGLGQGSLSEQFF.

This clonotype was recorded many times. The chain links TRBV4-3 to TRBJ2-1, with D unclear. Between the trimmed V and J ends, which lost 0 bases and 0 bases, there was a span of 6 bases. Germline V lookup: CDR1 LGHNA, CDR2 YSLEER. This CDR3 is 15 amino acids long. CDR3 sequence: CASSQDSSSYNEQFF. Written as DNA, the CDR3 is TGCGCCAGCAGCCAAGATTCGAGCTCCTACAATGAGCAGTTCTTC.

This clonotype was detected a few times. This chain uses TRBV7-2 with TRBJ2-3; TRBD2 might be the D (5 bases). The CDR3 extends over 15 amino acids. The V and J ends lost 5 bases and 1 base respectively, with 13 bases between them. CDR1 and CDR2 from the germline V gene are SGHTA and FQGNSA. CDR3 residues: CASSTSPMGTDTQYF. The CDR3 DNA is TGTGCCAGCAGCACTAGTCCGATGGGCACAGATACGCAGTATTTT.

The chain links TRBV29-1 to TRBJ2-7; D unresolved. Trimming left V 3 bases short and J 2 bases short, with 11 bases between. This CDR3 has 13 residues. Germline CDR1 SQVTM, CDR2 ANQGSEA. The CDR3 region has the DNA TGCAGCGTTGAGATTGGCCTTACCTACGAGCAGTACTTC. This gives the protein CSVEIGLTYEQYF.

This clonotype was seen a single time. As DNA, the CDR3 is TGTGCCAGCGGGAGGGGGGGCTCCTACGAGCAGTACTTC. Amino acids: CASGRGGSYEQYF. This chain connects TRBV6-1 to TRBJ2-7; possible D gene TRBD2, 7 bases. CDR1 MNHNS and CDR2 SASEGT come from the germline V gene. V was cut by 8 bases and J by 0 bases, with 11 bases left in between. CDR3 length equals 13 residues.

The V and J genes are TRBV10-3 and TRBJ2-2; a weak D match, TRBD1 (6 bases). CDR3 length: 14 amino acids. Trimming cost V 6 bases and J 7 bases, with 15 bases left between them. Germline V gene data show CDR1 as ENHRY and CDR2 as SYGVKD. The CDR3 DNA reads TGTGCCATCAGGAACAGGGAAGAAGGCGGGGAGCTGTTTTTT. This gives the protein CAIRNREEGGELFF.

This chain joins TRBV7-8 and TRBJ1-1; the match to TRBD1 covers 7 bases. The CDR3 length is 17 residues. V was clipped by 1 base and J by 5 bases; unmatched bases: 13. From germline, CDR1 is SGHVS and CDR2 FQNEAQ. Here the CDR3 reads CASSLGRGQALRTEAFF. CDR3 sequence (DNA): TGTGCCAGCAGCTTAGGCCGCGGACAGGCACTGAGGACTGAAGCTTTCTTT. Variable domain in full (rest from reference TRBV7-8 and TRBJ1-1): GAGVSQSPRYKVAKRGQDVALRCDPISGHVSLFWYQQALGQGPEFLTYFQNEAQLDKSGLPSDRFFAERPEGSVSTLKIQRTQQEDSAVYLCASSLGRGQALRTEAFFGQGTRLTVV.

About this clonotype itself: The germline gene is not matched at one end of the junction; a read error may be the cause. The chain has TRBV12-3 or TRBV12-4 and TRBJ2-3, with 7 bases matching TRBD2. CDR3 length: 16 amino acids. The CDR3 region has the DNA TGTGCCAGCAGTTTCCTCCGCGGGAGTAGCCCAGATACGCAGAATTTT. Translation gives CASSFLRGSSPDTQNF.

This clonotype was counted a single time. This sequence joins TRBV5-1 and TRBJ2-5; no clear D gene. With 0 bases removed from V and 1 base from J, the gap between germline ends came to 7 bases. CDR3 length: 14 residues. Germline V gene data show CDR1 as SGHRS and CDR2 as YFSETQ. This CDR3 reads CASSLERFQETQYF. The CDR3 DNA is TGCGCCAGCAGCTTGGAACGGTTCCAAGAGACCCAGTACTTC.

The chain uses TRBV6-2 or TRBV6-3 and TRBJ2-5; D perhaps matches TRBD2 (6 bases). The CDR3 contains 18 residues. Germline values: CDR1 MNHEY, CDR2 SVGEGT. Trimming took off 5 bases at V and 9 bases at J, with 31 bases between the two ends. The CDR3: CASSQRLKSGPGGGAQYF. CDR3 nucleotide sequence: TGTGCCAGCAGTCAACGGCTAAAATCGGGACCCGGCGGCGGGGCCCAGTACTTC.

V usage is TRBV29-1 and J usage is TRBJ1-1; D not certain. The germline V gene has CDR1 SQVTM and CDR2 ANQGSEA. Trimming shortened V by 3 bases and J by 1 base, and 6 bases separated the two germline ends. This CDR3 is 12 amino acids long. The CDR3 DNA is TGCAGCGTTGACTCCAGGAACACTGAAGCTTTCTTT. This encodes CSVDSRNTEAFF.

The chain recombines TRBV20-1 with TRBJ1-4; the match to TRBD1 covers 9 bases. Trimming removed 6 bases from V and 8 bases from J; junction bases left unmatched: 7. There are 13 residues in the CDR3. Germline V CDR1 and CDR2: DFQATT, SNEGSKA (reference sequence). CDR3 DNA sequence: TGCAGTGCCACCGGGACAGGGCGAGAAAAACTGTTTTTT. It translates to CSATGTGREKLFF.

The rearrangement joins TRBV2 to TRBJ1-1; no firm D call. CDR3 length equals 13 residues. Germline V lookup: CDR1 SNHLY, CDR2 FYNNEI. The V gene lost 4 bases and the J gene lost 1 base, with 7 bases spanning the gap. CDR3 sequence: CASSVLWNTEAFF. The CDR3 nucleotides read TGTGCCAGCAGTGTACTCTGGAACACTGAAGCTTTCTTT.

V is TRBV30 and J is TRBJ1-3; D may be TRBD1 (6 bases). CDR3 length equals 15 residues. Per the germline V gene, CDR1 is GTSNPN and CDR2 is SVGIG (reference sequence). Trimming stripped 5 bases from V and 1 base from J, with 15 bases between. CDR3 sequence (DNA): TGTGCCTGGGCATGGGGAGGGGGGTCTGGAAACACCATATATTTT. Translated: CAWAWGGGSGNTIYF.

This chain links TRBV20-1 with TRBJ2-2; D unclear. The V and J ends lost 3 bases and 0 bases respectively, with 8 bases between them. The length of the CDR3 is 14 residues. Germline CDR1 DFQATT, CDR2 SNEGSKA (reference sequence). CDR3 sequence: CSASRAANTGELFF. The DNA of the CDR3 is TGCAGTGCTAGTAGGGCAGCGAACACCGGGGAGCTGTTTTTT.

This chain links TRBV11-2 with TRBJ2-1, with a weak D call TRBD2 (6 bases). The V end lost 5 bases, the J end lost 0 bases, and 14 bases lay between the germline ends. Germline V CDR1 and CDR2: SGHAT, FQNNGV. This CDR3 spans 16 amino acids. CDR3 bases: TGTGCCAGCAGCAAAGGGTCCGGGAGCTCCTACAATGAGCAGTTCTTC. Its translation: CASSKGSGSSYNEQFF.

The CDR3: CASSMAGGGEKLFF. CDR3 in DNA: TGTGCCAGCAGCATGGCCGGGGGGGGAGAAAAACTGTTTTTT. The rearrangement links TRBV7-9 to TRBJ1-4; possible D gene TRBD1, 5 bases. V lost 5 bases to trimming and J lost 8 bases, with 15 bases between them. This CDR3 contains 14 residues. Germline V lookup: CDR1 SEHNR, CDR2 FQNEAQ (reference sequence).

In this sample, this clonotype turned up a few times. The chain employs TRBV7-2 and TRBJ2-1; TRBD1 might be the D (6 bases). The CDR3 is 14 amino acids. Trimming took off 7 bases at V and 3 bases at J, with 13 bases between the two ends. Germline values: CDR1 SGHTA, CDR2 FQGNSA. Here the CDR3 DNA reads TGTGCCAGCAAGACCCCGGGACACTACAATGAGCAGTTCTTC. This gives the protein CASKTPGHYNEQFF.

The chain combines TRBV10-3 with TRBJ2-3; D is unresolved. Germline V CDR1 and CDR2: ENHRY, SYGVKD. This CDR3 is 13 amino acids long. V gave up 0 bases and J gave up 6 bases, with 7 bases separating them. The CDR3 DNA reads as TGTGCCATCAGTGAGTCTCCTAGGGATACGCAGTATTTT. Translated, it gives CAISESPRDTQYF.